Described below is a single T cell receptor beta chain sequence and its context. This clonotype was found a few times. Its cognate antigen has yet to be identified. Per-base quality was not reported, and no clone a single base away is much larger than it. Sequencing was carried out with an Illumina HiSeq 1500. Using fastp at Q25 and MiXCR, TCRdb reprocessed the public reads and kept productive beta chains. Rows with a matching CDR3 protein are joined into one entry that keeps the most common DNA and genes. This sample has over 200,000 distinct CDR3 sequences in its table, and roughly 15% of those were observed once. Of the sample, 8.8% is held by the ten largest clones. The sample comes from a study of T cell repertoires in cytomegalovirus infection (dated 2019 in TCRdb). At the level of the whole study: Donor HLA type was relevant to the analysis, as public TCR beta signatures indicated carriage of CMV infection together with the matching HLA type.

Beyond this particular receptor, the publication reports: The ex vivo response was dominated by HLA-C-restricted CMV-specific TCR beta clonotypes, which also provided the single most frequent clonotype in two of eight donors. Cumulative frequency of public TCR beta family members discriminated carriers of CMV infection plus the relevant HLA type in this cohort and an independent roughly 350-donor cohort.

The junction carries 16 bases between V and J, which are trimmed by 6 bases and 4 bases respectively. CDR1 and CDR2 were assigned from the germline V gene as SQVTM and ANQGSEA. Counted from cysteine to phenylalanine, this CDR3 has 14 amino acids. Here the CDR3 DNA is all that survives: 42 bases in frame from base 1. This receptor chain uses TRBV29-1 and TRBJ2-1; the D region possibly corresponds to TRBD1 (6 bases align). The TCR comes from a human donor in good health (CMV status not recorded). Some clones in this sample may be carry-over from other donors' samples. The sample comprised PBMCs. The CDR3 loop reads CSVGFTGFYNEQFF. The sequenced DNA is TGCAGCGTCGGATTTACAGGGTTTTACAATGAGCAGTTCTTC.